One sample yielded the 11 T cell receptor beta chains listed below, sequenced in a study of blood T cells in healthy people across ages. A second PCR, run for about 7 to 11 cycles, used a sample-barcoded 5' primer plus a J-beta primer mix. One entry per CDR3 protein, called by TCRdb with MiXCR from the 5' RACE reads. The table records around 1.5 million distinct CDR3 sequences, 30% to 40% of them present only once. Sequenced material: blood. These receptors were taken from a woman in her twenties or thirties in good health.

The chain couples TRBV20-1 to TRBJ1-1; D might be TRBD1 (6 bases). The length of the CDR3 is 13 residues. Trimming took off 8 bases at V and 1 base at J, with 14 bases between the two ends. Germline V lookup: CDR1 DFQATT, CDR2 SNEGSKA (reference sequence). CDR3 region: CSLIYRENTEAFF. CDR3 DNA sequence: TGCAGTCTTATCTACAGGGAGAACACTGAAGCTTTCTTT.

This clonotype occurred a few times. The chain has TRBV6-1 and TRBJ1-2; the D is unclear. V lost 7 bases, J lost 8 bases, and 20 bases lay in between. This CDR3 comprises 14 residues. Germline V CDR1 and CDR2: MNHNS, SASEGT. The CDR3 here is CASNSRGGGYGYTF. The CDR3 DNA follows: TGTGCCAGCAATAGTCGGGGTGGAGGCTACGGCTACACCTTC.

This chain uses TRBV2 with TRBJ1-5, with TRBD1 as a possible D gene (5 bases). Germline V lookup: CDR1 SNHLY, CDR2 FYNNEI. This CDR3 spans 16 amino acids. Trimming pared 6 bases from V and 3 bases from J, leaving 18 bases between. The CDR3 sequence is CASSPAQGGNNQPQHF. In nucleotides, the CDR3 is TGTGCCAGCAGCCCAGCGCAGGGCGGTAACAATCAGCCCCAGCATTTT.

This clonotype is a singleton in its sample. The chain is built from TRBV7-9 and TRBJ1-5, with 7 positions matching TRBD1. The CDR3 sequence is 16 residues long. With 5 bases clipped from V and 1 base from J, the junction kept 8 bases outside the gene matches. CDR1 SEHNR and CDR2 FQNEAQ come from the germline V gene (reference sequence). The chain's CDR3 is CASSPSQGGSNQPQHF. CDR3 in DNA: TGTGCCAGCAGCCCCAGCCAGGGGGGAAGCAATCAGCCCCAGCATTTT. The whole variable domain, filled in from reference TRBV7-9 and TRBJ1-5, reads DTGVSQNPRHKITKRGQNVTFRCDPISEHNRLYWYRQTLGQGPEFLTYFQNEAQLEKSRLLSDRFSAERPKGSFSTLEIQRTEQGDSAMYLCASSPSQGGSNQPQHFGDGTRLSIL.

A remark on this clonotype: This clone may be a read error of a much larger clone one base away. The J gene is TRBJ2-5, the V gene TRBV20-1, with TRBD1 matching 8 bases. CDR3 length equals 11 residues. The germline CDR1 and CDR2 sequences are DFQATT and SNEGSKA (reference sequence). The CDR3 region is CRAGQGETQYF. Here the CDR3 DNA reads TGCAGGGCTGGACAGGGAGAGACCCAGTACTTC.

The sample holds many counts of this clonotype. This chain links TRBV5-1 with TRBJ2-5; 7 bases align to TRBD1. The CDR3 is 14 residues long. Unmatched junction bases numbered 2, after V lost 0 bases and J lost 3 bases. The V gene's germline CDR1 is SGHRS and CDR2 YFSETQ. CDR3 protein: CASSLGQGKETQYF. DNA for the CDR3: TGCGCCAGCAGCTTGGGACAGGGTAAAGAGACCCAGTACTTC.

To note about this clonotype: An end of the junction differs from the germline gene, which may be a read error. The chain joins TRBV27 to TRBJ2-4; weak D call: TRBD1 (5 bases). Per germline, CDR1 MNHEY and CDR2 SMNVEV (reference sequence). This CDR3 contains 14 residues. The CDR3 loop is CACSRELAKNIQYF. CDR3 nucleotides: TGTGCCTGCAGCAGGGAACTAGCCAAAAACATTCAGTACTTC.

This sequence joins TRBV10-3 and TRBJ2-4; 9 positions match TRBD1. Matching the DNA end better, TRBJ2-7 makes the J call doubtful. Germline CDR1 and CDR2: ENHRY and SYGVKD. This CDR3 region has 14 residues. CDR3 nucleotides: TGTGCCATCAGGAGGGGGACAGGGTGGTACGAGCAGTACTTC. It is translated as CAIRRGTGWYEQYF.

Comment on this clonotype: A read error may be the cause here, since a much bigger clone is one base away. The rearrangement uses TRBV29-1 and TRBJ2-1; 8 positions match TRBD1. The CDR3 totals 15 residues. Germline V gene data show CDR1 as SQVTM and CDR2 as ANQGSEA. V was pared by 6 bases and J by 3 bases, with 10 bases of the junction left unmatched. DNA of the CDR3: TGCAGCGTCGACGGACAGGGAGCGTACTACAATGAGCAGTTCTTC. Amino acid sequence: CSVDGQGAYYNEQFF.

This sequence joins TRBV5-1 and TRBJ2-3, with TRBD2 matching 8 bases. Germline CDR1 SGHRS, CDR2 YFSETQ. Unmatched junction bases numbered 5, after V lost 3 bases and J lost 2 bases. The length of the CDR3 is 15 residues. The CDR3 is CASSSAAGATDTQYF. The CDR3 bases are TGCGCCAGCAGCTCTGCAGCGGGGGCCACAGATACGCAGTATTTT. The whole variable domain, remainder taken from reference TRBV5-1 and TRBJ2-3, is KAGVTQTPRYLIKTRGQQVTLSCSPISGHRSVSWYQQTPGQGLQFLFEYFSETQRNKGNFPGRFSGRQFSNSRSEMNVSTLELGDSALYLCASSSAAGATDTQYFGPGTRLTVL.

V gene TRBV6-1 combines with J gene TRBJ1-1, with 8 bases lining up with TRBD1. Germline CDR1 MNHNS, CDR2 SASEGT. Trimming cost V 5 bases and J 4 bases; bases outside gene matches: 6. There are 14 residues in the CDR3. The chain's CDR3 is CASSQTGTGTEAFF. The CDR3 DNA is TGTGCCAGCAGTCAAACCGGGACAGGCACTGAAGCTTTCTTT.